A single count supports the clone carrying this T cell receptor beta chain. What it binds is not known. This sample is part of a study of T cell responses to AZD1222 COVID-19 vaccine. Study-wide findings and caveats: Unmutated variant regions reportedly attract nearly half of all spike-specific TCRs. Donors were largely white British and mainly female; clonal diversity was possibly underestimated. Of the AZD1222 recipients, only 5 or 6 were seropositive at baseline. The study found vaccine-associated CD4 TCRs spanning spike, dominant at 160-218 and 743-854.

Trimming cost V 2 bases and J 3 bases; bases outside gene matches: 0. Per the germline V gene, CDR1 is MNHEY and CDR2 is SVGAGI. The CDR3 extends over 14 amino acids. Sequenced by immunoSEQ multiplex PCR; TCRdb stores in-frame clones only, minus some. The repertoire holds roughly 100,000 clones, with roughly 91% as singletons. The chain employs TRBV6-5 and TRBJ2-1; 8 bases are shared with TRBD2. Sample: peripheral blood, taken 28 days after the second AZD1222 dose. This clonotype was obtained from an adult who received the AZD1222 COVID-19 vaccine. The CDR3 spells CASSYGTSYNEQFF. CDR3 DNA: TGTGCCAGCAGTTACGGGACTAGCTACAATGAGCAGTTCTTC.